This TCR beta chain was observed in a study of blood T cell repertoires in COVID-19. Study in general: Sample material is recorded as cDNA or gDNA derived from T cells, B-cell-depleted T cells, or PBMCs.

Per the original data handling: Estimation of nucleated cell counts relied on the amplification of reference gene primers. Produced via immunoSEQ multiplex PCR; TCRdb's table is partial and in-frame only. For V, J and clone size, that table is used; D and trimming come from the DNA. The top ten hold 24% of the sample, which has roughly 95,000 clones, approximately 80% seen once. This receptor was obtained from a human donor in a cohort sampled during active COVID-19. Material for sequencing was peripheral blood.

For the CDR3, the DNA is TGTGCCAGCAGTTTAGGACAGAGCCGGGGGGCCGAGCAGTACTTC. Its translation: CASSLGQSRGAEQYF. The rearrangement links TRBV28 to TRBJ2-7, with D possibly being TRBD2 (7 bases). Germline assignment: CDR1 MDHEN and CDR2 SYDVKM. This CDR3 spans 15 amino acids. Trimming took off 2 bases at V and 6 bases at J, with 17 bases between the two ends.